This T cell receptor (beta chain) comes out of a study of glioma-infiltrating T cells (TCRdb year 2016). About the full investigation: TCR alpha- and beta-chain repertoires were sequenced from glioma tissue, non-neoplastic brain tissue and matched peripheral blood mononuclear cells. To gauge divergence between tissue and blood T-cell populations, every tissue-infiltrating repertoire was compared against the peripheral blood repertoire from the same patient. Three low-grade glioma patients, several primary glioblastoma patients, and three non-glioma patients who contributed non-neoplastic brain tissue made up the paired cohort.

Points the paper makes about the study in general: Group comparisons were based on small numbers of patients: three non-neoplastic, three low-grade glioma and 7 to 9 glioblastoma patients. VJ-independent divergence between tissue and blood was lower than expected in non-neoplastic patients but higher than expected in all gliomas, particularly low-grade gliomas. Very few CDR3 sequences were found to be shared between tissue and blood, and this scarcity was attributed to high CDR3 diversity and limited sampling.

This clonotype was seen repeatedly, ten times or more. Its antigen is unknown. No much larger clone is present one base from it, and per-base qualities are unavailable. TCR alpha and beta CDR3 regions were amplified with the iRepertoire nested amplicon-rescue multiplex PCR (arm-PCR) platform from RNA. One-step reverse transcription and amplification used roughly 100-450 ng of tissue mRNA or PBMC total RNA as input. Following bead purification, Illumina adapters were added by a secondary multiplex PCR, and libraries between 200 and 400 bp were gel-purified. Libraries carried internal 6-nucleotide barcodes used for demultiplexing. The libraries were sequenced on an Illumina MiSeq using 2x220 or 2x250 nucleotide paired-end reads. Concerning the study's data processing: Paired reads were merged with FLASH 1.2.11 and aligned to the GRCh37 human genome with BWA-MEM before extracting TRA and TRB reads. For V and J assignment, an IMGT-derived reference of cassette sequences and CDR3 motifs that included pseudogenes was used. Reads were translated in three frames, and productive CDR3s were defined as those with a C...FGXG motif and no stop codons. Unique combinations of V-J cassette pair and CDR3 amino acid sequence were defined as clonotypes. Filtering of reads was based on Hamming distance, with the threshold set by the sequence error rate of each sample in mapped regions. The raw public reads went through TCRdb reprocessing: fastp at Q25, MiXCR clone calling, in-frame beta chains kept. CDR3 protein sequences are deduplicated, and each keeps its most common genes and DNA. The V and J calls come from TCRdb's annotation, not from the publication. This sample gives fewer than 250,000 distinct CDR3 sequences in total; over 30% of them show up just once. The ten largest clones take up around 21% of the sample.

The CDR3, from cysteine to phenylalanine, totals 11 residues. Only CDR3 DNA is held: 33 bases, read in frame from base 1. V is clipped by 3 bases and J by 2 bases, and the sequence between their germline boundaries is 0 bases long. As encoded in the germline V gene, CDR1 is SGHTA while CDR2 is FQGNSA. This sequence uses TRBV7-2 and TRBJ2-3, with no confident D gene call. Material: glioma tissue, nonneoplastic brain tissue, or PBMCs (not recorded which). The TCR originated in a human donor with low-grade glioma or glioblastoma, undergoing nonglioma brain surgery, or in good health (not recorded which). The CDR3 region has the sequence CASSFTDTQYF. The nucleotide sequence reads as follows: TGTGCCAGCAGCTTCACAGATACGCAGTATTTT.